These 17 T cell receptor beta chains originate from one sample sequenced in a study of blood T cell repertoires in COVID-19. Libraries were prepared by immunoSEQ multiplex PCR; TCRdb keeps only in-frame clonotypes and omits some of them. The data contain over 150,000 clones, roughly 90% of them singletons. The specimen sequenced was peripheral blood. The receptors here all came from a woman in her sixties who had recovered from COVID-19.

A single count supports this clone. The chain uses TRBV19 and TRBJ2-5; weak D call: TRBD2 (5 bases). CDR1 is LNHDA and CDR2 is SQIVND in the germline V gene (reference sequence). The length of the CDR3 is 14 residues. V lost 5 bases and J lost 1, with 11 bases in between. The CDR3 is CASSLRGAQETQYF. The CDR3 bases are TGTGCCAGTAGTCTCCGGGGTGCCCAAGAGACCCAGTACTTC.

V gene TRBV3-1 (or the pseudogene TRBV3-2) combines with J gene TRBJ2-6; D gene ambiguous. The CDR3 is 17 residues long. Trimming left V 3 bases short and J 0 bases short, with 12 bases between. The germline V gene has CDR1 LGHDT and CDR2 YNNKEL (reference sequence). The CDR3 region has the DNA TGTGCCAGCAGCCAGGCCCTACAGAGCTCTGGGGCCAACGTCCTGACTTTC. It codes for CASSQALQSSGANVLTF.

This chain links TRBV5-6 with TRBJ2-4, with 10 bases that match TRBD1. The CDR3 is 13 amino acids. J lost 7 bases, V lost 4 bases, and 2 bases had no gene match. CDR1 and CDR2 (germline): SGHDT, YYEEEE. In nucleotides, the CDR3 is TGTGCCAGCAGCATGGGACAGGGGAACATTCAGTACTTC. Translated: CASSMGQGNIQYF.

The V call is TRBV13, the J call TRBJ1-2, with D perhaps TRBD1 (6 bases). In germline, CDR1 is PRHDT, CDR2 FYEKMQ (reference sequence). Trimming removed 8 bases from V and 5 bases from J, with 21 bases in between. There are 15 residues in the CDR3. The chain's CDR3 is CASARYQGQEYGYTF. In DNA, the CDR3 is TGTGCCAGCGCTCGATACCAGGGGCAGGAGTATGGCTACACCTTC.

This chain connects TRBV11-2 to TRBJ2-3, with TRBD2 matching over 8 bases. The CDR3 is made up of 16 amino acids. The germline V gene has CDR1 SGHAT and CDR2 FQNNGV. V shed 4 bases and J 0 bases; nucleotides not matched to a gene: 6. CDR3 amino acids: CASSSGGRGSTDTQYF. Written as DNA, the CDR3 is TGTGCCAGCAGCTCGGGGGGGAGAGGGAGCACAGATACGCAGTATTTT.

The rearrangement joins TRBV11-2 to TRBJ2-1; TRBD2 agrees at 11 bases. Looked up from germline, CDR1 is SGHAT and CDR2 is FQNNGV. V gave up 5 bases and J gave up 9 bases; unmatched junction bases: 6. The CDR3 has 14 amino acids. The CDR3 DNA is TGTGCCAGCAGCCCCATAGCGGGGGGGGGTGAGCAGTTCTTC. It specifies CASSPIAGGGEQFF. Looking up the rest from reference TRBV11-2 and TRBJ2-1 gives the full variable domain: EAGVAQSPRYKIIEKRQSVAFWCNPISGHATLYWYQQILGQGPKLLIQFQNNGVVDDSQLPKDRFSAERLKGVDSTLKIQPAKLEDSAVYLCASSPIAGGGEQFFGPGTRLTVL.

The chain links TRBV9 to TRBJ2-1; the D gene is possibly TRBD2 (7 bases). CDR1 SGDLS and CDR2 YYNGEE come from the germline V gene. The V end lost 4 bases, the J end lost 1 base, and 18 bases lay between the germline ends. The CDR3 is 17 residues long. As DNA, the CDR3 is TGTGCCAGCAGCCACGGAGGGGAGGGGGAGTCCTACAATGAGCAGTTCTTC. Protein product: CASSHGGEGESYNEQFF. Full variable domain (remainder filled in from reference TRBV9 and TRBJ2-1): DSGVTQTPKHLITATGQRVTLRCSPRSGDLSVYWYQQSLDQGLQFLIQYYNGEERAKGNILERFSAQQFPDLHSELNLSSLELGDSALYFCASSHGGEGESYNEQFFGPGTRLTVL.

V is TRBV15 and J is TRBJ2-7; 11 bases map to TRBD1. The CDR3 runs to 15 residues. The germline V gene encodes CDR1 LNHNV and CDR2 YYDKDF (reference sequence). V trimming: 6 bases; J trimming: 1 base; junction bases outside the gene matches: 5. CDR3 region: CATRPGTGGSYEQYF. In DNA, the CDR3 is TGTGCCACCAGACCCGGGACAGGGGGATCCTACGAGCAGTACTTC. The full variable domain, with the rest looked up from reference TRBV15 and TRBJ2-7, is DAMVIQNPRYQVTQFGKPVTLSCSQTLNHNVMYWYQQKSSQAPKLLFHYYDKDFNNEADTPDNFQSRRPNTSFCFLDIRSPGLGDTAMYLCATRPGTGGSYEQYFGPGTRLTVT.

The chain joins TRBV5-1 to TRBJ2-3, with D possibly being TRBD2 (5 bases). V was clipped by 3 bases and J by 0 bases, with 14 bases between them. CDR1 and CDR2 from the germline V gene are SGHRS and YFSETQ. The CDR3 has 16 amino acids. The CDR3 coding sequence is TGCGCCAGCAGCTCCCTGCCCGGGATTAGCACAGATACGCAGTATTTT. Its protein product is CASSSLPGISTDTQYF.

V gene TRBV14 combines with J gene TRBJ1-1; D unresolved. The CDR3 length is 14 residues. The V end was cut by 1 base, the J end by 2 bases, with 8 bases between. Per germline, CDR1 SGHDN and CDR2 FVKESK. In nucleotides, the CDR3 is TGTGCCAGCAGCCAAGGGGGAGGAAACACTGAAGCTTTCTTT. This translates into CASSQGGGNTEAFF.

V gene TRBV28 combines with J gene TRBJ2-5; TRBD1 aligns across 9 bases. In germline, CDR1 is MDHEN, CDR2 SYDVKM. This CDR3 is 14 amino acids long. Germline trimming cut 6 bases from V and 1 base from J; bases unmatched to any gene: 3. The CDR3 region has the DNA TGTGCCAGCAGCCTACAGGGGGCCCAAGAGACCCAGTACTTC. The encoded protein is CASSLQGAQETQYF.

CDR3 protein: CASSRETGLNYGYTF. The CDR3 DNA reads TGTGCCAGCTCGCGCGAGACAGGGCTTAACTATGGCTACACCTTC. The V gene is TRBV18, the J gene TRBJ1-2; 7 bases fit TRBD1. This CDR3 has 15 amino acids. Trimming at V came to 6 bases and at J to 1 base, leaving 8 bases not matched to a gene. Germline V lookup: CDR1 KGHSH, CDR2 LQKENI.

This chain uses TRBV15 with TRBJ1-1, with 8 bases that match TRBD1. There are 15 residues in the CDR3. Trimming removed 3 bases from V and 2 bases from J; junction bases left unmatched: 5. From germline, CDR1 is LNHNV and CDR2 YYDKDF (reference sequence). CDR3 sequence reads: CATSRGSGGNTEAFF. CDR3 nucleotides: TGTGCCACCAGCAGGGGCTCAGGGGGCAACACTGAAGCTTTCTTT. Full variable domain (outside the CDR3, taken from reference TRBV15 and TRBJ1-1): DAMVIQNPRYQVTQFGKPVTLSCSQTLNHNVMYWYQQKSSQAPKLLFHYYDKDFNNEADTPDNFQSRRPNTSFCFLDIRSPGLGDTAMYLCATSRGSGGNTEAFFGQGTRLTVV.

The chain has TRBV27 and TRBJ1-6; possible D gene TRBD1, 5 bases. This CDR3 comprises 14 residues. Looked up from germline, CDR1 is MNHEY and CDR2 is SMNVEV (reference sequence). Trimming pared 4 bases from V and 7 bases from J, leaving 11 bases between. The CDR3 sequence is CASSWQGLNSPLHF. In DNA form, the CDR3 reads TGTGCCAGCAGTTGGCAGGGCTTAAATTCACCCCTCCACTTT.

This chain connects TRBV6-2 or TRBV6-3 to TRBJ2-1; D is unresolved. Germline CDR1 MNHEY, CDR2 SVGEGT. Deletions cut 0 bases from V and 3 bases from J, with 15 bases between. The CDR3 has 17 amino acids. The CDR3: CASSYSPPLGVYNEQFF. CDR3 DNA: TGTGCCAGCAGTTACTCCCCCCCTCTCGGAGTCTACAATGAGCAGTTCTTC.

The chain links TRBV19 to TRBJ1-3; D is undetermined. V lost 5 bases, J lost 10 bases, and 9 bases lay in between. CDR1 LNHDA and CDR2 SQIVND come from the germline V gene (reference sequence). The CDR3 is 11 amino acids. The CDR3 DNA reads as TGTGCCAGTAGTTGGCTGTTGACCATATATTTT. It translates to CASSWLLTIYF.

As regards this clone: This sample also contains other DNA sequences that code for the same CDR3. The chain recombines TRBV5-1 with TRBJ1-5; D remains ambiguous. Trimming took off 4 bases at V and 4 bases at J, with 9 bases between the two ends. The CDR3 extends over 13 amino acids. The V gene's germline CDR1 is SGHRS and CDR2 YFSETQ. CDR3 in DNA: TGCGCCAGCAGCCTAGACGGTAATCAGCCCCAGCATTTT. This gives the protein CASSLDGNQPQHF.